The 23 T cell receptor beta chains in this list originate from one sample, sequenced in a study of T cells after yellow fever vaccination. TCRdb re-analysed the 5' RACE reads in MiXCR, keeping a single row per CDR3 protein. The table records approximately 550,000 distinct CDR3 sequences, about 19% of them present only once. The specimen was PBMCs, collected 15 days after the yellow fever booster vaccination. The source is a young man who received the YFV17D yellow fever vaccine.

The rearrangement joins TRBV7-2 to TRBJ2-7; no firm D call. In germline, CDR1 is SGHTA, CDR2 FQGNSA. The V end was cut by 5 bases, the J end by 6 bases, with 14 bases between. CDR3 length equals 13 residues. In nucleotides, the CDR3 is TGTGCCAGCAGCATAGGACCCAACCCCGAGCAGTACTTC. Translation gives CASSIGPNPEQYF. Full variable domain (outside the CDR3, taken from reference TRBV7-2 and TRBJ2-7): GAGVSQSPSNKVTEKGKDVELRCDPISGHTALYWYRQSLGQGLEFLIYFQGNSAPDKSGLPSDRFSAERTGGSVSTLTIQRTQQEDSAVYLCASSIGPNPEQYFGPGTRLTVT.

The chain uses TRBV20-1 and TRBJ2-3; TRBD2 aligns across 12 bases. The V gene end was trimmed by 2 bases and the J gene end by 2 bases; junction bases not matched to a gene: 2. The CDR3 covers 15 residues. Germline-derived CDR1 and CDR2 are DFQATT and SNEGSKA (reference sequence). The CDR3 sequence: CSARLAGGPTDTQYF. CDR3 sequence (DNA): TGCAGTGCTAGACTAGCGGGAGGGCCCACAGATACGCAGTATTTT.

V is TRBV5-5 and J is TRBJ2-7, with TRBD1 matching over 8 bases. The CDR3 runs to 16 residues. The junction had 9 bases not matched to a gene; V was cut back by 3 bases and J by 1 base. In germline, CDR1 is SGHKS, CDR2 YYEKEE (reference sequence). Written as DNA, the CDR3 is TGTGCCAGCAGCTCTACAGGGGGTTCTTGGTCCTACGAGCAGTACTTC. Translating gives CASSSTGGSWSYEQYF. Together with reference TRBV5-5 and TRBJ2-7, the CDR3 gives the full variable domain: DAGVTQSPTHLIKTRGQQVTLRCSPISGHKSVSWYQQVLGQGPQFIFQYYEKEERGRGNFPDRFSARQFPNYSSELNVNALLLGDSALYLCASSSTGGSWSYEQYFGPGTRLTVT.

There are a few counts of this clonotype. CDR3 in DNA: TGTGCCAGCAGCCACGGACTAGCGGACAGCTACGAGCAGTACTTC. Protein: CASSHGLADSYEQYF. This chain joins TRBV9 and TRBJ2-7; 10 bases are shared with TRBD2. Germline V gene data show CDR1 as SGDLS and CDR2 as YYNGEE. CDR3 size: 15 residues. J was trimmed by 3 bases and V by 4 bases; bases with no gene match: 7. Combining the CDR3 with reference TRBV9 and TRBJ2-7 gives the whole variable domain DSGVTQTPKHLITATGQRVTLRCSPRSGDLSVYWYQQSLDQGLQFLIQYYNGEERAKGNILERFSAQQFPDLHSELNLSSLELGDSALYFCASSHGLADSYEQYFGPGTRLTVT.

This clonotype was counted a few times. The rearrangement joins TRBV7-9 to TRBJ1-2; D gene ambiguous. Trimming removed 10 bases from V and 7 bases from J, with 22 bases in between. CDR3 length: 14 amino acids. Germline V gives CDR1 SEHNR, CDR2 FQNEAQ (reference sequence). CDR3 in DNA: TGTGCCACCTCCCTTTCAAAAGGAGGCCCTGGCTACACCTTC. Translation gives CATSLSKGGPGYTF.

V is TRBV5-5 and J is TRBJ2-2, with D unclear. Per germline, CDR1 SGHKS and CDR2 YYEKEE (reference sequence). CDR3 length: 12 amino acids. The V end was cut by 2 bases, the J end by 6 bases, with 5 bases between. The CDR3 sequence: CASSFYAGELFF. In DNA form, the CDR3 reads TGTGCCAGCAGCTTTTATGCCGGGGAGCTGTTTTTT.

This chain links TRBV5-1 with TRBJ2-6; D unresolved. This CDR3 spans 15 amino acids. Germline V lookup: CDR1 SGHRS, CDR2 YFSETQ. Trimming took 7 bases from V and 0 from J, leaving 11 bases between them. CDR3 DNA sequence: TGCGCCAGCGCGCCGCAGGTCTCTGGGGCCAACGTCCTGACTTTC. Its protein product is CASAPQVSGANVLTF.

The J gene is TRBJ2-5, the V gene TRBV7-2; 9 nucleotides align to TRBD1. This CDR3 is built from 14 residues. With 7 bases clipped from V and 2 bases from J, the junction kept 5 bases outside the gene matches. Germline values: CDR1 SGHTA, CDR2 FQGNSA. CDR3: CASTRTGDQETQYF. The CDR3 DNA reads as TGTGCCAGCACCAGGACAGGGGATCAAGAGACCCAGTACTTC.

This chain joins TRBV6-1 and TRBJ2-5; possible D gene TRBD2, 5 bases. CDR3 size: 15 residues. Germline CDR1 and CDR2: MNHNS and SASEGT. Trimming took off 5 bases at V and 5 bases at J, with 18 bases between the two ends. The CDR3: CASSRLGVAAETQYF. The CDR3 DNA is TGTGCCAGCAGTCGCCTCGGGGTGGCTGCCGAGACCCAGTACTTC.

The V and J genes are TRBV7-9 and TRBJ1-6; D remains ambiguous. The CDR3 is made up of 15 amino acids. V was trimmed by 5 bases and J by 9 bases, leaving 17 bases between them. Germline V gene sequence: CDR1 SEHNR, CDR2 FQNEAQ (reference sequence). The CDR3, as DNA: TGTGCCAGCAGCCCTGGTGTGCTCGGTACTTCACCCCTCCACTTT. Amino acids: CASSPGVLGTSPLHF.

This chain uses TRBV10-3 with TRBJ2-1, with a tentative D call TRBD2 (5 bases). The CDR3 runs 15 residues. Germline assignment: CDR1 ENHRY and CDR2 SYGVKD. With 4 bases removed from V and 7 bases from J, the gap between germline ends came to 17 bases. This chain's CDR3 is CAISGGKALVNEQFF. The CDR3 DNA sequence: TGTGCCATCAGTGGAGGGAAGGCCCTAGTGAATGAGCAGTTCTTC.

The table lists this clonotype with a few counts. The chain joins TRBV4-2 to TRBJ2-2; unclear D gene. CDR1 and CDR2 (germline): LGHNA, YNFKEQ. There are 14 residues in the CDR3. The V end lost 0 bases, the J end lost 3 bases, and 5 bases lay between the germline ends. The CDR3 reads CASSQEFYTGELFF. CDR3 coding DNA: TGTGCCAGCAGCCAAGAATTTTACACCGGGGAGCTGTTTTTT.

This clonotype came up a few times. CDR3 sequence reads: CASLRLAGGLDTQYF. CDR3 DNA: TGTGCCAGCCTGAGGCTAGCGGGAGGGTTAGATACGCAGTATTTT. The chain combines TRBV7-2 with TRBJ2-3, with 12 bases that match TRBD2. The CDR3 has 15 residues. Germline lookup yields CDR1 SGHTA and CDR2 FQGNSA. With V trimmed by 8 bases and J by 5 bases, 8 bases remained unmatched.

This clonotype was seen a handful of times. V is TRBV29-1 and J is TRBJ2-3, with D maybe TRBD1 (6 bases). Per germline, CDR1 SQVTM and CDR2 ANQGSEA. The CDR3 runs to 12 residues. V was cut by 7 bases and J by 2 bases, with 10 bases left in between. CDR3 DNA sequence: TGCAGCGGGACAGAGAACACAGATACGCAGTATTTT. Translation gives CSGTENTDTQYF.

This chain uses TRBV20-1 with TRBJ2-5; 11 nucleotides match TRBD2. The CDR3 is 15 amino acids. CDR1 is DFQATT, CDR2 SNEGSKA, per germline (reference sequence). J gave up 5 bases and V 5 bases, and 10 bases lay outside the gene matches. The CDR3 spells CSASPTSGNLETQYF. The DNA of the CDR3 is TGCAGTGCTTCCCCGACTAGCGGGAATTTGGAGACCCAGTACTTC.

Only a few counts were recorded for this clonotype. CDR3 sequence reads: CSVKAGFNYNEQFF. In DNA, the CDR3 is TGCAGTGTCAAGGCGGGGTTCAACTACAATGAGCAGTTCTTC. V usage is TRBV20-1 and J usage is TRBJ2-1; a weak D match, TRBD2 (6 bases). With 7 bases removed from V and 3 bases from J, the gap between germline ends came to 16 bases. CDR3 length equals 14 residues. CDR1 is DFQATT and CDR2 is SNEGSKA in the germline V gene (reference sequence).

This clonotype came up many times. The rearrangement links TRBV6-2 or TRBV6-3 to TRBJ2-2, with D possibly TRBD2 on 6 matching bases. The CDR3 is 14 amino acids. V lost 2 bases and J 4 bases, leaving 8 bases between the germline ends. Per the germline V gene, CDR1 is MNHEY and CDR2 is SVGEGT. The CDR3 loop reads CASSYRGGTGELFF. CDR3 nucleotide sequence: TGTGCCAGCAGTTACCGGGGAGGCACCGGGGAGCTGTTTTTT.

This clonotype came up a few times. The V gene is TRBV15, the J gene TRBJ1-1; D gene ambiguous. Looked up from germline, CDR1 is LNHNV and CDR2 is YYDKDF (reference sequence). This CDR3 is built from 13 residues. V dropped 0 bases and J dropped 11 bases, with 13 bases sitting between them. CDR3 bases: TGTGCCACCAGCAGAGATCCCGGGTTACAGGCTTTCTTT. Translated, it gives CATSRDPGLQAFF. Supplemented by reference TRBV15 and TRBJ1-1, the full variable domain reads DAMVIQNPRYQVTQFGKPVTLSCSQTLNHNVMYWYQQKSSQAPKLLFHYYDKDFNNEADTPDNFQSRRPNTSFCFLDIRSPGLGDTAMYLCATSRDPGLQAFFGQGTRLTVV.

Here the CDR3 DNA reads TGTGCCAGCAGCTTCACAGGGGACTATGGCTACACCTTC. As protein: CASSFTGDYGYTF. This rearrangement joins TRBV11-2 to TRBJ1-2; 7 nucleotides match TRBD1. CDR1 is SGHAT and CDR2 is FQNNGV in the germline V gene. The length of the CDR3 is 13 residues. The ends lost 3 bases at V and 3 bases at J; junction bases unmatched: 1.

This sequence joins TRBV11-2 and TRBJ2-7, with D perhaps matching TRBD2 (5 bases). The CDR3 consists of 14 residues. V lost 3 bases and J 2 bases, leaving 11 bases between the germline ends. CDR1 SGHAT and CDR2 FQNNGV come from the germline V gene. CDR3 in DNA: TGTGCCAGCAGCTTTACCCGGGAACCCTACGAGCAGTACTTC. Protein: CASSFTREPYEQYF.

The V and J genes are TRBV5-1 and TRBJ2-1, with a weak D call TRBD2 (6 bases). From germline, CDR1 is SGHRS and CDR2 YFSETQ. Trimming shortened V by 4 bases and J by 4 bases, and 15 bases separated the two germline ends. CDR3 length: 15 amino acids. CDR3 DNA: TGCGCCAGCAGCCCCGTAGCGGAAAATTACAATGAGCAGTTCTTC. Protein product: CASSPVAENYNEQFF.

This clonotype was seen only a few times. The V call is TRBV15, the J call TRBJ2-1, with TRBD1 identical over 9 bases. The V segment lost 0 bases and the J segment 7 bases; nucleotides outside the gene matches: 10. The germline V gene encodes CDR1 LNHNV and CDR2 YYDKDF (reference sequence). CDR3 length equals 17 residues. CDR3 sequence (DNA): TGTGCCACCAGCAGAGATCGAGGACAGGGGTTGGGGAATGAGCAGTTCTTC. Its translation: CATSRDRGQGLGNEQFF.

This clonotype appeared a few times. This chain joins TRBV24-1 and TRBJ2-1, with TRBD2 matching over 8 bases. The length of the CDR3 is 15 residues. From germline, CDR1 is KGHDR and CDR2 SFDVKD. J was trimmed by 6 bases and V by 3 bases; bases with no gene match: 6. CDR3 DNA sequence: TGTGCCACCAGTGATCAGCGGGAGCCGAGCAATGAGCAGTTCTTC. Its translation: CATSDQREPSNEQFF.